This T cell receptor (beta chain) was captured in a study of glioma-infiltrating T cells. Study-level findings and limits: Non-neoplastic patients had below-expected tissue-blood divergence, while all gliomas exceeded expectation.

TCR alpha and beta CDR3 regions were amplified from RNA using iRepertoire nested multiplex PCR. Input was 100-400 ng of tissue mRNA or PBMC total RNA. Via MiXCR, TCRdb re-called the multiplex PCR reads, giving one row per CDR3 protein. The sample holds under 200,000 distinct CDR3 sequences; around 40% are singletons and the top ten take 5.2%. In this sample, this clonotype turned up a few times. Its antigen is currently unknown. A much larger clone differs from this one at a single base, so this may be a read error. Deletions cut 0 bases from V and 0 bases from J, with 0 bases between. This CDR3 contains 13 residues. The germline CDR1 and CDR2 sequences are LNHDA and SQIVND (reference sequence).

This receptor was obtained from a human donor with low-grade glioma or glioblastoma, undergoing nonglioma brain surgery, or in good health (not recorded which). This rearrangement joins TRBV19 to TRBJ2-1; no definite D call. The specimen sequenced was glioma tissue, nonneoplastic brain tissue, or PBMCs (not recorded which). The CDR3 loop reads CASSIDSYNEQFF. The CDR3 bases are TGTGCCAGTAGTATAGACTCCTACAATGAGCAGTTCTTC.